Included here is one TCR beta chain sequence, with context. What it binds is unknown. Per the authors' pipeline: ImmunoSEQ junction-only sequences lacked quality scores, so their filtering differed. The data were produced by immunoSEQ multiplex PCR, yet TCRdb's version contains in-frame clones alone and is incomplete. V and J calls and clone size come straight from that table; D and trimming were deduced from the DNA. The sample has roughly 1.4 million clones, around 98.5% seen once. These data are taken from a study of shared clonotypes between healthy human individuals. Study context: Three plates each covered CD4 naive and memory; CD8 naive two, CD8 memory one.

Trimming at V came to 8 bases and at J to 7 bases, leaving 8 bases not matched to a gene. The CDR3 has 13 residues. In germline, CDR1 is ENHRY, CDR2 SYGVKD. Broader study findings: Lower generation probabilities were found for non-shared clonotypes than for those shared by all four donors.

This TCR was recovered from a man younger than 45 in good health. Sample: naive CD4+ T cells sorted from blood. Subset given: CD45RA+ positively selected. The J gene is TRBJ1-1, the V gene TRBV10-3, with TRBD1 matching 9 bases. CDR3 DNA: TGTGCCATCGTGGGACAGGGTGGAGGTGAAGCTTTCTTT. This codes for CAIVGQGGGEAFF.